The TCR beta chain described here comes from a study of cytomegalovirus exposure and HLA in healthy donors. Study-level results: It was reported in a later analysis that an Asian-associated ancestry cluster showed fewer N-insertions than the approximately 670-donor mean. In an earlier analysis, in roughly 600 donors, most V segments appeared productive either ~87% or ~30% of the time. Among immune exposure information, only CMV serostatus was available. The study listed 164 cytomegalovirus-associated TCR beta chains.

Per germline, CDR1 MNHEY and CDR2 SVGAGI. The CDR3 spans 13 residues. After removal of 2 bases from V and 5 bases from J, the junction contained 0 bases not matched to a gene. The table lists this clone with a few counts. Its antigen is still unknown. This specimen includes other DNA sequences encoding the same CDR3. It was with 60 Vbeta and 13 Jbeta primers that the PCR ran. TCRdb's table, derived via immunoSEQ multiplex PCR, lists solely in-frame clones and lacks some. The data hold roughly 180,000 clones, with approximately 80% observed a single time. This chain connects TRBV6-5 to TRBJ1-5, with TRBD1 identical over 7 bases. The sequence was obtained from a woman between 45 and 65 years old in good health and CMV-seropositive. The specimen sequenced was PBMCs. The CDR3 protein is CASSYDRDQPQHF. The CDR3 DNA sequence: TGTGCCAGCAGTTACGACAGGGATCAGCCCCAGCATTTT.